These 9 T cell receptor beta chains share one sample of origin, sequenced in a study of blood T cell repertoires in COVID-19. The protocol was immunoSEQ multiplex PCR, while the TCRdb copy is restricted to in-frame clones and leaves out a portion. The data contain approximately 3,800 clones, roughly nine tenths of them seen just once; the ten biggest clones take up around 7.5%. Sequenced: peripheral blood. The receptors were gathered from a man aged 50 or older with active COVID-19.

The V call is TRBV7-2, the J call TRBJ2-7, with 12 bases matching TRBD1. Trimming cost V 5 bases and J 5 bases; bases outside gene matches: 16. Looked up from germline, CDR1 is SGHTA and CDR2 is FQGNSA. CDR3 size: 18 residues. CDR3 DNA sequence: TGTGCCAGCAGCCCCCGGGGACAGGGGGCCTTAGGAGTCCACGAGCAGTACTTC. Protein: CASSPRGQGALGVHEQYF.

V is TRBV5-1 and J is TRBJ1-2, with 7 bases matching TRBD1. The V gene end was trimmed by 7 bases and the J gene end by 2 bases; junction bases not matched to a gene: 2. This CDR3 is 12 amino acids long. Per germline, CDR1 SGHRS and CDR2 YFSETQ. Here the CDR3 DNA reads TGCGCCAGCGTACAGGGGAACTATGGCTACACCTTC. Translating gives CASVQGNYGYTF.

V gene TRBV4-3 combines with J gene TRBJ2-1; possibly TRBD1 for D (6 bases). Between the trimmed V and J ends, which lost 3 bases and 5 bases, there was a span of 20 bases. CDR1 and CDR2 (germline): LGHNA, YSLEER. The CDR3 contains 17 residues. The CDR3 nucleotides read TGCGCCAGCAGCCAGGATTTCGGGACACGACAAGACAATGAGCAGTTCTTC. It codes for CASSQDFGTRQDNEQFF.

This rearrangement joins TRBV29-1 to TRBJ2-3; TRBD2 might be the D (6 bases). Between the trimmed V and J ends, which lost 5 bases and 4 bases, there was a span of 10 bases. The CDR3 is made up of 12 amino acids. Per the germline V gene, CDR1 is SQVTM and CDR2 is ANQGSEA. CDR3 protein: CSVRETADTQYF. The CDR3 DNA is TGCAGCGTTCGGGAGACGGCAGATACGCAGTATTTT.

The chain carries TRBV6-5 and TRBJ2-5; D may be TRBD2 (5 bases). Germline V gene lookup returns CDR1 MNHEY and CDR2 SVGAGI. The CDR3 runs 14 residues. Trimming removed 6 bases at V and 5 bases at J, with 16 bases between. CDR3 region: CASRPSQAQETQYF. The CDR3 DNA sequence: TGTGCCAGCAGACCTAGCCAAGCCCAGGAGACCCAGTACTTC.

This rearrangement joins TRBV10-3 to TRBJ1-5; 7 bases agree with TRBD1. This CDR3 has 15 amino acids. CDR1 is ENHRY and CDR2 is SYGVKD in the germline V gene. V shed 2 bases and J 0 bases; nucleotides not matched to a gene: 1. The CDR3 DNA is TGTGCCATCAGTGAGCGACAGGGTAGCAATCAGCCCCAGCATTTT. It translates to CAISERQGSNQPQHF.

This chain connects TRBV5-6 to TRBJ2-7; tentatively, D is TRBD2 (7 bases). The CDR3 sequence is 15 residues long. Trimming removed 4 bases from V and 4 bases from J, with 18 bases in between. CDR1 and CDR2 from the germline V gene are SGHDT and YYEEEE. DNA for the CDR3: TGTGCCAGCAGCACCACCTCCGGGGGGCGGTACGAGCAGTACTTC. Protein: CASSTTSGGRYEQYF.

V and J are TRBV7-3 and TRBJ2-3; 10 nucleotides line up with TRBD2. This CDR3 is built from 17 residues. The germline CDR1 and CDR2 sequences are SGHTA and FQGTGA. Trimming at V came to 0 bases and at J to 2 bases, leaving 5 bases not matched to a gene. The CDR3 protein is CASSLTGTSANTDTQYF. CDR3 DNA sequence: TGTGCCAGCAGCTTAACCGGGACTAGCGCGAACACAGATACGCAGTATTTT.

This chain connects TRBV27 to TRBJ1-2; D uncertain. Germline V gene lookup returns CDR1 MNHEY and CDR2 SMNVEV (reference sequence). The CDR3 is made up of 13 amino acids. Trimming pared 5 bases from V and 1 base from J, leaving 8 bases between. The CDR3 loop reads CASSPEGNYGYTF. Here the CDR3 DNA reads TGTGCCAGCAGTCCGGAGGGTAACTATGGCTACACCTTC.